This T cell receptor beta chain was observed in a study of technical replicates of blood from a few donors. Assay used: immunoSEQ multiplex PCR; TCRdb lists only in-frame clones, some missing. The table shows roughly 60,000 clones, with roughly 95% occurring only once. The J segment lost 4 bases and the V segment lost 3 bases, leaving 7 bases of the junction unmatched. Germline lookup yields CDR1 LNHDA and CDR2 SQIVND (reference sequence). The length of the CDR3 is 16 residues. This receptor was obtained from a human donor in good health. Some clones in this sample may be carry-over from other donors' samples. This rearrangement joins TRBV19 to TRBJ2-3; 10 bases align to TRBD2. The specimen sequenced was PBMCs. This chain's CDR3 is CASSILSSGGSDTQYF. The DNA for the CDR3 is TGTGCCAGTAGTATTCTGTCTAGCGGGGGCTCAGATACGCAGTATTTT.